These 27 T cell receptor beta chains originate from one sample sequenced in a study of blood T cell repertoires in COVID-19. Profiled with immunoSEQ multiplex PCR; TCRdb holds only in-frame clones, not every one. The top ten hold nearly 25% of the sample, which has 85,000 to 100,000 clones, roughly 80% seen once. The sequenced sample was peripheral blood. The receptor source for this set is a human donor in a cohort sampled during active COVID-19.

This chain joins TRBV5-1 and TRBJ1-6, with 7 bases matching TRBD1. This CDR3 comprises 15 residues. The V and J ends lost 0 bases and 7 bases, in that order; junction bases with no gene match: 4. Germline CDR1 is SGHRS and CDR2 is YFSETQ. The CDR3 DNA sequence: TGCGCCAGCAGCTTGGGGCAGGGGGTAAATTCACCCCTCCACTTT. Its protein is CASSLGQGVNSPLHF. Complete variable domain (other parts from reference TRBV5-1 and TRBJ1-6): KAGVTQTPRYLIKTRGQQVTLSCSPISGHRSVSWYQQTPGQGLQFLFEYFSETQRNKGNFPGRFSGRQFSNSRSEMNVSTLELGDSALYLCASSLGQGVNSPLHFGNGTRLTVT.

This chain connects TRBV28 to TRBJ2-5, with 7 bases fitting TRBD2. The CDR3 totals 17 residues. The junction had 9 bases not matched to a gene; V was cut back by 0 bases and J by 2 bases. The germline V gene encodes CDR1 MDHEN and CDR2 SYDVKM. CDR3: CASSLWAQGGGQETQYF. CDR3 DNA sequence: TGTGCCAGCAGTTTATGGGCCCAGGGCGGGGGTCAAGAGACCCAGTACTTC.

This clone was counted a single time. The rearrangement links TRBV12-1 to TRBJ2-1; TRBD1 reflects the table's D call only, with no check against the DNA. TRBV12-1 is a recognized pseudogene. This CDR3 is built from 8 residues. The CDR3 protein is CASSHQFF. Written as DNA, the CDR3 is TGTGCCAGCAGTCATCAGTTCTTC.

The J gene is TRBJ1-1, the V gene TRBV19; D might be TRBD1 (5 bases). Trimming shortened V by 8 bases and J by 4 bases, and 11 bases separated the two germline ends. The CDR3 loop spans 12 amino acids. Germline CDR1 is LNHDA and CDR2 is SQIVND (reference sequence). The CDR3 is CASGGGFTEAFF. CDR3 in DNA: TGTGCCAGTGGGGGAGGGTTCACTGAAGCTTTCTTT.

The chain employs TRBV28 and TRBJ2-1; D not certain. V lost 6 bases and J lost 6, with 15 bases in between. The CDR3 has 14 amino acids. Germline lookup yields CDR1 MDHEN and CDR2 SYDVKM. DNA of the CDR3: TGTGCCAGCAGCACCATCCAAAGCCCCAATGAGCAGTTCTTC. Amino acids: CASSTIQSPNEQFF. Together with reference TRBV28 and TRBJ2-1, the CDR3 gives the full variable domain: DVKVTQSSRYLVKRTGEKVFLECVQDMDHENMFWYRQDPGLGLRLIYFSYDVKMKEKGDIPEGYSVSREKKERFSLILESASTNQTSMYLCASSTIQSPNEQFFGPGTRLTVL.

This clone was detected once. This chain links TRBV15 with TRBJ1-2; D call uncertain. Germline V gene sequence: CDR1 LNHNV, CDR2 YYDKDF (reference sequence). The CDR3 covers 13 residues. V shed 1 base and J shed 5 bases, with 8 bases lying between them. The CDR3 reads CATSRGGGYGYTF. The CDR3 DNA sequence: TGTGCCACCAGCAGAGGCGGAGGTTATGGCTACACCTTC.

This clone turned up a few times. The chain is built from TRBV2 and TRBJ2-1; 8 bases are shared with TRBD2. With V trimmed by 7 bases and J by 6 bases, 11 bases remained unmatched. The CDR3 consists of 15 residues. CDR1 SNHLY and CDR2 FYNNEI come from the germline V gene. The CDR3 DNA sequence: TGTGCCAGCACGGTGGCGGGACTAGATCTCAATGAGCAGTTCTTC. Protein sequence: CASTVAGLDLNEQFF.

The V and J genes are TRBV10-2 and TRBJ2-5, with 10 bases aligning to TRBD2. The CDR3 is 15 amino acids. The germline V gene encodes CDR1 WSHSY and CDR2 SAAADI. Germline trimming cut 3 bases from V and 6 bases from J; bases unmatched to any gene: 7. The DNA for the CDR3 is TGCGCCAGCAGTGATAGCCTAGCGGGAGTTAAGACCCAGTACTTC. As protein: CASSDSLAGVKTQYF.

The V gene is TRBV6-6, the J gene TRBJ1-3, with 7 positions matching TRBD1. This CDR3 comprises 15 residues. In germline, CDR1 is MNHNY, CDR2 SVGAGI (reference sequence). The V segment lost 6 bases and the J segment 0 bases; nucleotides outside the gene matches: 5. The DNA for the CDR3 is TGTGCCAGCAGCGGGGACAGCCTCTCTGGAAACACCATATATTTT. It translates to CASSGDSLSGNTIYF.

The chain is built from TRBV28 and TRBJ1-1; 8 bases are shared with TRBD1. The trim removed 7 bases at V and 5 bases at J, leaving 9 bases unmatched. This CDR3 region has 14 residues. From germline, CDR1 is MDHEN and CDR2 SYDVKM. The CDR3 nucleotides read TGTGCCAGCAAACAGGGGGGGCGTGAGACTGAAGCTTTCTTT. Translating gives CASKQGGRETEAFF.

The chain recombines TRBV7-2 with TRBJ2-1; 14 nucleotides agree with TRBD2. The V segment lost 7 bases and the J segment 8 bases; nucleotides outside the gene matches: 4. This CDR3 spans 14 amino acids. The germline V gene has CDR1 SGHTA and CDR2 FQGNSA. The CDR3 DNA reads as TGTGCCAGCAAGAGGGGACTAGCGGGAGATGAGCAGTTCTTC. It encodes CASKRGLAGDEQFF.

This clone was seen a single time. The chain carries TRBV4-1 and TRBJ1-4, with 7 bases fitting TRBD1. CDR1 MGHRA and CDR2 YSYEKL come from the germline V gene. The CDR3 has 14 residues. J gave up 7 bases and V 6 bases, and 8 bases lay outside the gene matches. CDR3 loop: CASSARGRSEKLFF. Here the CDR3 DNA reads TGCGCCAGCAGTGCAAGGGGGCGTAGTGAAAAACTGTTTTTT.

The rearrangement uses TRBV11-2 and TRBJ2-2; 7 bases agree with TRBD1. The CDR3 covers 16 residues. V was clipped by 2 bases and J by 3 bases; unmatched bases: 6. Germline CDR1 and CDR2: SGHAT and FQNNGV. The CDR3 bases are TGTGCCAGCAGCTTAAGCCCTACAGGGGACACCGGGGAGCTGTTTTTT. Translating gives CASSLSPTGDTGELFF.

The rearrangement uses TRBV3-1 (or the pseudogene TRBV3-2) and TRBJ2-3, with 7 bases identical to TRBD2. This CDR3 is 17 amino acids long. Germline CDR1 is LGHDT and CDR2 is YNNKEL (reference sequence). With 1 base clipped from V and 2 bases from J, the junction kept 9 bases outside the gene matches. The CDR3 sequence is CASSQGIMGGNTDTQYF. The CDR3 DNA is TGTGCCAGCAGCCAAGGCATAATGGGGGGGAACACAGATACGCAGTATTTT.

The chain is built from TRBV5-1 and TRBJ2-2; 10 bases are a match to TRBD1. The CDR3 is 15 residues long. Trimming at V came to 4 bases and at J to 5 bases, leaving 5 bases not matched to a gene. Germline lookup yields CDR1 SGHRS and CDR2 YFSETQ. CDR3 sequence reads: CASSQDRGNTGELFF. CDR3 coding DNA: TGCGCCAGCAGCCAGGACAGGGGGAATACCGGGGAGCTGTTTTTT. Looking up the rest from reference TRBV5-1 and TRBJ2-2 gives the full variable domain: KAGVTQTPRYLIKTRGQQVTLSCSPISGHRSVSWYQQTPGQGLQFLFEYFSETQRNKGNFPGRFSGRQFSNSRSEMNVSTLELGDSALYLCASSQDRGNTGELFFGEGSRLTVL.

CDR3 DNA: TGTGCCAGCAGTTTGCCGGCAGGGGCCGTTTACGAGCAGTACTTC. Its translation: CASSLPAGAVYEQYF. This sequence joins TRBV28 and TRBJ2-7; D may be TRBD1 (6 bases). Germline CDR1 and CDR2: MDHEN and SYDVKM. The CDR3 loop spans 15 amino acids. V gave up 3 bases and J gave up 4 bases, with 16 bases separating them.

The chain has TRBV5-5 and TRBJ2-1, with TRBD2 identical over 10 bases. Germline lookup yields CDR1 SGHKS and CDR2 YYEKEE (reference sequence). The CDR3 spans 16 residues. Trimming took 5 bases from V and 0 from J; bases not matched to a gene: 5. The CDR3: CASRPASGSSYNEQFF. Written as DNA, the CDR3 is TGTGCCAGCAGGCCTGCTAGCGGGAGCTCCTACAATGAGCAGTTCTTC.

The V and J genes are TRBV28 and TRBJ1-4; D is perhaps TRBD1 (6 bases). This CDR3 is built from 15 residues. V dropped 6 bases and J dropped 13 bases, with 24 bases sitting between them. Germline V gene data show CDR1 as MDHEN and CDR2 as SYDVKM. In DNA, the CDR3 is TGTGCCAGCAGCCGCCCCGGGACACCGGTGAAGGGACTGTTTTTT. It specifies CASSRPGTPVKGLFF. Full variable domain (missing parts from reference TRBV28 and TRBJ1-4): DVKVTQSSRYLVKRTGEKVFLECVQDMDHENMFWYRQDPGLGLRLIYFSYDVKMKEKGDIPEGYSVSREKKERFSLILESASTNQTSMYLCASSRPGTPVKGLFFGSGTQLSVL.

This clone was observed a few times. The gene calls are TRBV19 and TRBJ1-6; TRBD1 might be the D (6 bases). The CDR3 has 14 amino acids. Germline-derived CDR1 and CDR2 are LNHDA and SQIVND (reference sequence). V was clipped by 5 bases and J by 7 bases, with 12 bases between them. CDR3 loop: CASSVKGQNSPLHF. In DNA, the CDR3 is TGTGCCAGTAGTGTCAAAGGACAGAATTCACCCCTCCACTTT.

The chain couples TRBV24-1 to TRBJ1-5, with 7 bases identical to TRBD1. This CDR3 is built from 15 residues. Germline V gene sequence: CDR1 KGHDR, CDR2 SFDVKD. Trimming took 4 bases from V and 2 from J; bases not matched to a gene: 4. CDR3 bases: TGTGCCACCAGTGAAAGGGGGCCGGGCAATCAGCCCCAGCATTTT. This encodes CATSERGPGNQPQHF.

This chain joins TRBV24-1 and TRBJ2-6, with 8 nucleotides matching TRBD2. Germline V CDR1 and CDR2: KGHDR, SFDVKD. The V gene end was trimmed by 5 bases and the J gene end by 0 bases; junction bases not matched to a gene: 8. The CDR3 covers 18 residues. The CDR3 protein is CATSVSAGADSGANVLTF. The CDR3 DNA reads TGTGCCACCAGTGTCTCAGCGGGAGCAGACTCTGGGGCCAACGTCCTGACTTTC.

The V call is TRBV10-1, the J call TRBJ2-1; D is perhaps TRBD2 (6 bases). Germline-derived CDR1 and CDR2 are WNHNN and SYGVQD (reference sequence). V lost 4 bases to trimming and J lost 6 bases, with 16 bases between them. The CDR3 totals 15 residues. This CDR3 reads CASSVGDFQINEQFF. The CDR3 nucleotides read TGCGCCAGCAGTGTCGGGGACTTCCAGATCAATGAGCAGTTCTTC.

The chain recombines TRBV5-1 with TRBJ1-6, with D possibly being TRBD1 (6 bases). The V gene lost 4 bases and the J gene lost 7 bases, with 12 bases spanning the gap. This CDR3 contains 14 residues. Germline CDR1 is SGHRS and CDR2 is YFSETQ. The CDR3 is CASSTDRTNSPLHF. CDR3 DNA sequence: TGCGCCAGCAGCACAGACAGGACAAATTCACCCCTCCACTTT. Looking up the rest from reference TRBV5-1 and TRBJ1-6 gives the full variable domain: KAGVTQTPRYLIKTRGQQVTLSCSPISGHRSVSWYQQTPGQGLQFLFEYFSETQRNKGNFPGRFSGRQFSNSRSEMNVSTLELGDSALYLCASSTDRTNSPLHFGNGTRLTVT.

This clone was detected only once. This rearrangement joins TRBV5-6 to TRBJ1-4; a possible D gene is TRBD1 (5 bases). V shed 3 bases and J shed 4 bases, with 16 bases lying between them. This CDR3 spans 16 amino acids. Looked up from germline, CDR1 is SGHDT and CDR2 is YYEEEE. The CDR3 nucleotides read TGTGCCAGCAGCTGGAGGGCGCAGGGAGGTAATGAAAAACTGTTTTTT. Amino acids: CASSWRAQGGNEKLFF.

The chain is built from TRBV6-1 and TRBJ1-5; D perhaps matches TRBD1 (5 bases). Germline values: CDR1 MNHNS, CDR2 SASEGT. This CDR3 spans 14 amino acids. Trimming cost V 2 bases and J 8 bases, with 13 bases left between them. Here the CDR3 reads CASSERVGGEPQHF. Here the CDR3 DNA reads TGTGCCAGCAGTGAAAGGGTGGGGGGTGAGCCCCAGCATTTT.

The rearrangement links TRBV6-5 to TRBJ1-2, with TRBD1 as a possible D gene (6 bases). CDR1 is MNHEY, CDR2 SVGAGI, per germline. Trimming took 11 bases from V and 0 from J, leaving 10 bases between them. This CDR3 is built from 12 residues. The DNA for the CDR3 is TGTGCCGTACAGGGAACTAACTATGGCTACACCTTC. Protein: CAVQGTNYGYTF.

V usage is TRBV10-3 and J usage is TRBJ2-5; 11 nucleotides match TRBD1. Germline-derived CDR1 and CDR2 are ENHRY and SYGVKD. CDR3 length equals 14 residues. With 8 bases clipped from V and 5 bases from J, the junction kept 7 bases outside the gene matches. The CDR3 nucleotides read TGTGCCATCGGGACAGGGGGTCTTTCCGAGACCCAGTACTTC. Encoded protein: CAIGTGGLSETQYF.